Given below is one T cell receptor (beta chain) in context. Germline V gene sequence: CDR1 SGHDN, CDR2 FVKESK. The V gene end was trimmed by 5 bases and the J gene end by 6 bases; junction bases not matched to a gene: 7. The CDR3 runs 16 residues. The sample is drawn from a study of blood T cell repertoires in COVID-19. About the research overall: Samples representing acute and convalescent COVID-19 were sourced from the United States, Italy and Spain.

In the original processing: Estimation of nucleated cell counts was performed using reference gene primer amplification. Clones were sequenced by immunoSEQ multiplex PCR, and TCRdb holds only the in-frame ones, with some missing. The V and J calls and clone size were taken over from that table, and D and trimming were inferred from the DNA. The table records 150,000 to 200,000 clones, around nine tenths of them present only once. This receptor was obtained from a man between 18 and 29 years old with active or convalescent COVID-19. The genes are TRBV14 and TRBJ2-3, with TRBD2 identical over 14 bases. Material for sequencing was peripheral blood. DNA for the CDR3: TGTGCCAGCAGCTTCGGGACTAGCGGGGGTACGGATACGCAGTATTTT. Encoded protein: CASSFGTSGGTDTQYF.